Following are 8 T cell receptor beta chains from one sample sequenced in a study of radiotherapy plus CTLA-4 blockade in lung cancer. Assay: immunoSEQ multiplex PCR; the TCRdb copy retains only in-frame clones and omits some. The repertoire holds under 100,000 clones, with about 85% as singletons. This material consisted of peripheral blood, taken from a patient treated with radiotherapy plus ipilimumab. Receptors were obtained from a human donor with non-small cell lung cancer that progressed on radiotherapy plus ipilimumab.

The V and J genes are TRBV4-1 and TRBJ1-5; D is uncertain. CDR3 length: 14 residues. Deletions cut 5 bases from V and 7 bases from J, with 15 bases between. The germline CDR1 and CDR2 sequences are MGHRA and YSYEKL. This CDR3 is CASSRVGNQQPQHF. The CDR3 bases are TGCGCCAGCAGCAGGGTTGGGAATCAACAGCCCCAGCATTTT.

This chain's CDR3 is CASRGSGPTNYNEQFF. In DNA form, the CDR3 reads TGTGCCAGCAGGGGTAGCGGGCCTACTAATTACAATGAGCAGTTCTTC. The chain joins TRBV28 to TRBJ2-1; 7 positions match TRBD2. Looked up from germline, CDR1 is MDHEN and CDR2 is SYDVKM. Trimming removed 6 bases from V and 4 bases from J; junction bases left unmatched: 12. This CDR3 spans 16 amino acids.

This clone was counted once. The gene calls are TRBV10-2 and TRBJ2-5, with D unresolved. Matching the DNA end better, TRBJ2-7 makes the J call doubtful. The CDR3 runs to 12 residues. CDR1 is WSHSY, CDR2 SAAADI, per germline. The CDR3: CASSPSTYEQYF. The CDR3 nucleotides read TGCGCCAGCAGTCCCTCTACCTACGAGCAGTACTTC.

DNA for the CDR3: TGTGCCAGCAGTTCCTCTAGCGGGGGTGCCTACAATGAGCAGTTCTTC. Translating gives CASSSSSGGAYNEQFF. The gene calls are TRBV28 and TRBJ2-1, with 10 nucleotides matching TRBD2. This CDR3 region has 16 residues. The V gene end was trimmed by 4 bases and the J gene end by 2 bases; junction bases not matched to a gene: 5. Germline V gene data show CDR1 as MDHEN and CDR2 as SYDVKM.

The chain joins TRBV10-3 to TRBJ2-3; the match to TRBD2 covers 12 bases. V lost 9 bases to trimming and J lost 3 bases; unmatched junction nucleotides: 1. CDR1 and CDR2 from the germline V gene are ENHRY and SYGVKD. This CDR3 comprises 13 residues. The DNA for the CDR3 is TGTGCCATGACTAGCGGGAGTACAGATACGCAGTATTTT. Protein product: CAMTSGSTDTQYF.

Only one count was recorded for this clone. V gene TRBV27 combines with J gene TRBJ1-4; a possible D gene is TRBD1 (6 bases). In germline, CDR1 is MNHEY, CDR2 SMNVEV (reference sequence). The CDR3 is 13 residues long. Trimming cost V 3 bases and J 7 bases, with 9 bases left between them. The CDR3 here is CASSFGGGEKLFF. The CDR3 nucleotides read TGTGCCAGCAGTTTCGGAGGGGGTGAAAAACTGTTTTTT.

J is TRBJ2-3 and V is TRBV2, with D unresolved. Trimming took off 4 bases at V and 4 bases at J, with 3 bases between the two ends. CDR3 length equals 11 residues. Germline assignment: CDR1 SNHLY and CDR2 FYNNEI. CDR3 loop: CASSASDTQYF. CDR3 nucleotide sequence: TGTGCCAGCAGTGCGTCAGATACGCAGTATTTT.

The chain carries TRBV9 and TRBJ2-2, with 7 bases identical to TRBD1. Germline V gives CDR1 SGDLS, CDR2 YYNGEE. The V and J ends lost 3 bases and 4 bases, in that order; junction bases with no gene match: 6. The CDR3 sequence is 15 residues long. CDR3 loop: CASSAQGVGTGELFF. The CDR3, as DNA: TGTGCCAGCAGCGCCCAGGGGGTGGGCACCGGGGAGCTGTTTTTT.